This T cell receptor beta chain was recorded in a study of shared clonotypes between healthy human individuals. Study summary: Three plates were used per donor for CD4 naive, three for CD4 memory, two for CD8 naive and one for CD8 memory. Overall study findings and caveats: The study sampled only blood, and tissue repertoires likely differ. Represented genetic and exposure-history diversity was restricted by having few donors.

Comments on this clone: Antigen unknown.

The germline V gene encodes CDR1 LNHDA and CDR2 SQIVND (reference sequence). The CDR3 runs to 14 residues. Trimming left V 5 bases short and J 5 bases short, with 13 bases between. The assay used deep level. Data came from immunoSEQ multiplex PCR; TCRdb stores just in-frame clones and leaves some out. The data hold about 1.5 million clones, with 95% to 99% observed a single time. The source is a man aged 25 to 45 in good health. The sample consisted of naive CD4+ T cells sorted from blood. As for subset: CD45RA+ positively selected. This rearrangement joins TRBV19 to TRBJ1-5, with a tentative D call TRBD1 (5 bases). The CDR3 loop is CASSPGTWHQPQHF. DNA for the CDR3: TGTGCCAGTAGTCCGGGGACCTGGCATCAGCCCCAGCATTTT.